Listed below are T cell receptor beta chains from one sample, sequenced in a study of response to subunit inactivated influenza vaccine. TCRdb fed the RT-PCR reads into MiXCR, producing one record per CDR3 protein. The sample has roughly 500,000 distinct CDR3 sequences, about 25% seen once. The sample here was CD4+ T cells sorted from PBMCs, taken more than 4 days after vaccination. The receptor set was obtained from a man aged 45 to 65 who received an inactivated influenza vaccine. Each CDR3 is given with its conserved first and last residue. D genes are given only for firm matches. Rows may omit the clone size; those that give it use once, few, many or a size class.

d_call j_call v_call clone_size cdr3_aa cdr3_nt
TRBD1 TRBJ1-1 TRBV29-1 many CSGDRGAEAFF TGCAGCGGAGACAGGGGCGCTGAAGCTTTCTTT
NA TRBJ1-3 TRBV11-2 few CASSSSRSGNTIYF TGTGCCAGCAGCTCATCCCGCTCTGGAAACACCATATATTTT
TRBD2 TRBJ2-1 TRBV6-2/TRBV6-3 once CASKDGGYNEQFF TGTGCCTCCAAGGACGGGGGGTACAATGAGCAGTTCTTC
NA TRBJ2-3 TRBV5-1 few CASTPDSGLADTQYF TGCGCCAGCACCCCTGACAGTGGATTAGCAGATACGCAGTATTTT
TRBD2 TRBJ2-5 TRBV4-3 NA CASSQEASGIWETQYF TGCGCCAGCAGCCAAGAGGCCAGCGGGATTTGGGAGACCCAGTACTTC
TRBD1 TRBJ2-7 TRBV12-3/TRBV12-4 once CASRIGQVYEQYF TGTGCCAGCAGAATTGGACAGGTGTACGAGCAGTACTTC
NA TRBJ2-5 TRBV25-1 NA CASSEYGEQETQYF TGTGCCAGCAGTGAATATGGGGAACAAGAGACCCAGTACTTC
TRBD1 TRBJ2-7 TRBV6-5 few CASSYTTNLDRGGEQYF TGTGCCAGCAGTTACACAACAAACTTGGACAGGGGTGGTGAGCAGTACTTC
NA TRBJ1-4 TRBV4-2 few CASSQDISFNEKLFF TGTGCCAGCAGCCAAGATATAAGTTTCAATGAAAAACTGTTTTTT
NA TRBJ1-5 TRBV7-9 few CASSLAEIHQPQHF TGTGCCAGCAGCTTAGCGGAGATACATCAGCCCCAGCATTTT
TRBD2 TRBJ2-3 TRBV5-1 few CASSLSGRRTDTQYF TGCGCCAGCAGCTTGAGCGGGAGGCGCACAGATACGCAGTATTTT
NA TRBJ1-1 TRBV7-9 NA CASSPGQINTEAFF TGTGCCAGCAGCCCCGGACAGATAAACACTGAAGCTTTCTTT
NA TRBJ2-2 TRBV7-2 few CASSLGGLHTGELFF TGTGCCAGCAGCTTAGGCGGGTTACATACCGGGGAGCTGTTTTTT
TRBD2 TRBJ2-3 TRBV6-2/TRBV6-3 NA CASRISGGISNF TGTGCCAGCAGAATTAGCGGGGGGATCTCGAATTTT
TRBD1 TRBJ1-6 TRBV20-1 NA CSARDNRGSYNSPLHF TGCAGTGCTAGAGATAACAGGGGCTCCTATAATTCACCCCTCCACTTT
NA TRBJ2-7 TRBV20-1 few CSAADTDEQYF TGCAGTGCTGCTGATACCGACGAGCAGTACTTC
NA TRBJ2-3 TRBV4-3 NA CASSQEFGGPDTQYF TGCGCCAGCAGCCAAGAGTTTGGGGGACCAGATACGCAGTATTTT
NA TRBJ2-3 TRBV20-1 few CSARRVGGTDTQYF TGCAGTGCTAGGCGGGTTGGGGGAACAGATACGCAGTATTTT
NA TRBJ2-1 TRBV20-1 few CSARDPTGPTYNEQFF TGCAGTGCTAGAGACCCGACAGGACCTACCTACAATGAGCAGTTCTTC
NA TRBJ1-2 TRBV3-1 NA CASSPRRAAGYTF TGTGCCAGCAGCCCCCGGAGGGCGGCTGGCTACACCTTC
NA TRBJ1-4 TRBV20-1 few CSARDPGRHEKLFF TGCAGTGCTAGAGATCCGGGGCGGCATGAAAAACTGTTTTTT
NA TRBJ2-3 TRBV7-2 NA CASSSGGGMGTDTQYF TGTGCCAGCAGCTCGGGGGGCGGGATGGGCACAGATACGCAGTATTTT
NA TRBJ2-2 TRBV11-2 NA CASSLGRLSGELFF TGTGCCAGCAGCTTAGGTCGACTGAGCGGGGAGCTGTTTTTT
TRBD2 TRBJ2-7 TRBV7-2 few CASSLSARTSGMPYEQYF TGTGCCAGCAGCTTATCGGCCCGGACTAGCGGGATGCCCTACGAGCAGTACTTC
NA TRBJ2-6 TRBV7-2 few CASSLWSGANVLTF TGTGCCAGCAGCTTATGGTCTGGGGCCAACGTCCTGACTTTC
NA TRBJ2-1 TRBV7-2 NA CASSDSGSYNEQFF TGTGCCAGCAGCGACTCCGGGTCTTACAATGAGCAGTTCTTC
NA TRBJ2-5 TRBV5-1 NA CASSLYVTFPQETQYF TGCGCCAGCAGCTTGTACGTGACATTCCCCCAAGAGACCCAGTACTTC
NA TRBJ1-2 TRBV12-3/TRBV12-4 NA CASRGAGLNYGYTF TGTGCCAGCAGGGGGGCAGGGTTGAACTATGGCTACACCTTC
NA TRBJ2-7 TRBV2 NA CASSDGEQYF TGTGCCAGCAGTGACGGTGAGCAGTACTTC
NA TRBJ2-1 TRBV12-3/TRBV12-4 few CASSRDIINEQFF TGTGCCAGCTCCCGGGACATCATCAATGAGCAGTTCTTC
TRBD2 TRBJ2-7 TRBV6-5 many CASSYSLGLAGEQYF TGTGCCAGCAGTTACTCGTTGGGGCTAGCGGGTGAGCAGTACTTC
NA TRBJ2-7 TRBV5-1 NA CASSLGDPEGPYEQYF TGCGCCAGCAGCTTGGGAGACCCCGAGGGTCCCTACGAGCAGTACTTC
NA TRBJ1-2 TRBV4-1 NA CASSQDMSGWYGYTF TGCGCCAGCAGCCAAGATATGTCAGGATGGTATGGCTACACCTTC
NA TRBJ1-6 TRBV27 few CASSLIGSDSPLHF TGTGCCAGCAGTTTAATAGGGAGCGATTCACCCCTCCACTTT
TRBD2 TRBJ2-5 TRBV5-1 many CASSPRTSGETQYF TGCGCCAGCAGCCCCCGAACTAGCGGAGAGACCCAGTACTTC
NA TRBJ2-4 TRBV11-2 few CASSLVRMTKNIQYF TGTGCCAGCAGCTTAGTTAGGATGACCAAAAACATTCAGTACTTC
NA TRBJ2-2 TRBV25-1 NA CASSDSSWNGNTGELFF TGTGCCAGCAGTGATTCTTCGTGGAATGGTAACACCGGGGAGCTGTTTTTT